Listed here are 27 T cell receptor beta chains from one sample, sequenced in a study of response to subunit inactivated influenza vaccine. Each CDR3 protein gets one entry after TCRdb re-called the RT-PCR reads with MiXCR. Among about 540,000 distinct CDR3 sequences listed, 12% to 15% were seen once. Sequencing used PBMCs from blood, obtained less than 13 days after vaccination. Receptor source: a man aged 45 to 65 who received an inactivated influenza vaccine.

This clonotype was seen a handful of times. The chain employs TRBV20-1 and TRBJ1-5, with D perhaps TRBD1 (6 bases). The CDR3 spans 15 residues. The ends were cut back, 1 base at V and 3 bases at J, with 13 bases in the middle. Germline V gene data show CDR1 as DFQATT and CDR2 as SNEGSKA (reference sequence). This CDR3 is CSARVGGRANQPQHF. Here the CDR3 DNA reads TGCAGTGCTAGAGTTGGGGGCAGGGCCAATCAGCCCCAGCATTTT.

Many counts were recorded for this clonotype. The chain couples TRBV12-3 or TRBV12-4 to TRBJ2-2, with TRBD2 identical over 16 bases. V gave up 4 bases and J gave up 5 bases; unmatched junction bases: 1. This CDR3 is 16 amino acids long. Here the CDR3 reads CASSWGLAGGTGELFF. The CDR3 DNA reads TGTGCCAGCAGTTGGGGACTAGCGGGAGGGACCGGGGAGCTGTTTTTT.

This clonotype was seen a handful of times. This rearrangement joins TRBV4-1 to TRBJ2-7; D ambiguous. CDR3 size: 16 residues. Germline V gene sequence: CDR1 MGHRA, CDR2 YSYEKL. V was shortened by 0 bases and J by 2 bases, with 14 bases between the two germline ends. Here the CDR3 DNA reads TGCGCCAGCAGCCAAGACAGTCTCGGATTGACCTACGAGCAGTACTTC. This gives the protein CASSQDSLGLTYEQYF.

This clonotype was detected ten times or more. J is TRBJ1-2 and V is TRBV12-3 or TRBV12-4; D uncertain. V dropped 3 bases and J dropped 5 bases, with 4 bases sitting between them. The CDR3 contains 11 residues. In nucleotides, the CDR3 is TGTGCCAGCAGTTTGCGGTATGGCTACACCTTC. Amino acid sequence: CASSLRYGYTF.

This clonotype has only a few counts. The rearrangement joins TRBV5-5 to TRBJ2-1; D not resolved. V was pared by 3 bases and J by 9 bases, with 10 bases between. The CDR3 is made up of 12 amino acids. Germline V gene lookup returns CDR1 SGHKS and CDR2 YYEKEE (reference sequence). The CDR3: CASSWPIAEQFF. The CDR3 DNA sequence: TGTGCCAGCAGCTGGCCCATCGCTGAGCAGTTCTTC.

The CDR3 region has the DNA TGCGCCAGCAGCTTGGGGTCACGGAGGGCCCGGGTAGAGACCCAGTACTTC. Protein product: CASSLGSRRARVETQYF. The genes are TRBV5-1 and TRBJ2-5; perhaps TRBD2 as D (6 bases). Trimming took 0 bases from V and 4 from J, leaving 19 bases between them. This CDR3 is 17 amino acids long. Germline-derived CDR1 and CDR2 are SGHRS and YFSETQ.

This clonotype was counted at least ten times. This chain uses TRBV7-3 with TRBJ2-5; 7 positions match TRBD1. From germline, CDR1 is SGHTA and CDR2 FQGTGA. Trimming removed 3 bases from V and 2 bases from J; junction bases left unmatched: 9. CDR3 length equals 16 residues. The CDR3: CASSLMGQNIQETQYF. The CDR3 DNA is TGTGCCAGCAGCTTGATGGGACAGAACATACAAGAGACCCAGTACTTC.

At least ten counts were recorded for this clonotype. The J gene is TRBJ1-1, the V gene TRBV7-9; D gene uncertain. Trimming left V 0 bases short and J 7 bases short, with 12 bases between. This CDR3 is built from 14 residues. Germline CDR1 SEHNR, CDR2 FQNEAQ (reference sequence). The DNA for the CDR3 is TGTGCCAGCAGCTTAGCCCCGGGCGGGGATGAAGCTTTCTTT. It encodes CASSLAPGGDEAFF.

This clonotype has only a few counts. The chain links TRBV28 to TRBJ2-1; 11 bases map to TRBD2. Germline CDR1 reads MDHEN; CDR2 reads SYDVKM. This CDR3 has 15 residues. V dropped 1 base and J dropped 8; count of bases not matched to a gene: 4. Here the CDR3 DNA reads TGTGCCAGCAGTTTATTAGCGGGAGGGCCCCATGAGCAGTTCTTC. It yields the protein CASSLLAGGPHEQFF.

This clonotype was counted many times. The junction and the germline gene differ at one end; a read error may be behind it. CDR3 DNA sequence: TGCGCCAGCAGCTTGGATCTAGGCTACGAGCAGTACTTC. It specifies CASSLDLGYEQYF. The rearrangement links TRBV7-2 to TRBJ2-7; D not certain. Germline CDR1 is SGHTA and CDR2 is FQGNSA. The CDR3 sequence is 13 residues long.

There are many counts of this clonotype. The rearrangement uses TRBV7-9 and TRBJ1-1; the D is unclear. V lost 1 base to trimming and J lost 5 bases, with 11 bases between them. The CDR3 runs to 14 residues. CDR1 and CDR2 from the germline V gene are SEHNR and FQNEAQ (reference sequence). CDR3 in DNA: TGTGCCAGCAGCTTAGAATATGGCAGAACTGAAGCTTTCTTT. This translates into CASSLEYGRTEAFF.

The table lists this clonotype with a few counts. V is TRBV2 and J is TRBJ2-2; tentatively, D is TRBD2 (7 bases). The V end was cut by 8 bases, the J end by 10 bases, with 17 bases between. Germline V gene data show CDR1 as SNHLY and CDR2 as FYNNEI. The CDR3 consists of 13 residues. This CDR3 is CASLEGGKEELFF. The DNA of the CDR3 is TGTGCCAGCCTGGAGGGGGGGAAGGAGGAGCTGTTTTTT.

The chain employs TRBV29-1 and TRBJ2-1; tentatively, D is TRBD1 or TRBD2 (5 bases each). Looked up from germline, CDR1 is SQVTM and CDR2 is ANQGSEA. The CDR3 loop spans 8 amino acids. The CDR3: CSGDGQFF. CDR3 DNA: TGCAGTGGGGACGGGCAGTTCTTC.

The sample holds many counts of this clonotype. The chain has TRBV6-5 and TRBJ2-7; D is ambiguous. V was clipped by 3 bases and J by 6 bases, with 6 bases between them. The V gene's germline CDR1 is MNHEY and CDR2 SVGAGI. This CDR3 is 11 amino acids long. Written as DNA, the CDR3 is TGTGCCAGCAGTTATAGACGCGAGCAGTACTTC. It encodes CASSYRREQYF.

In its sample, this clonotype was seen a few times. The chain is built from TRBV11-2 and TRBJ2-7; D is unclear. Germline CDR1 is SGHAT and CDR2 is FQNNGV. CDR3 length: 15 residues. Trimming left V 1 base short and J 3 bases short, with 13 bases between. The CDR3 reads CASSLVIGRYYEQYF. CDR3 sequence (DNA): TGTGCCAGCAGCTTAGTGATTGGCCGATACTACGAGCAGTACTTC.

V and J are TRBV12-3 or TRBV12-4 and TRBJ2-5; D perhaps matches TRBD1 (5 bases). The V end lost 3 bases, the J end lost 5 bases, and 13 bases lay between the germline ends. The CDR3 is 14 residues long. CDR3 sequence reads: CASSFYQGRETQYF. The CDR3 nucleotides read TGTGCCAGCAGTTTTTACCAGGGCCGTGAGACCCAGTACTTC.

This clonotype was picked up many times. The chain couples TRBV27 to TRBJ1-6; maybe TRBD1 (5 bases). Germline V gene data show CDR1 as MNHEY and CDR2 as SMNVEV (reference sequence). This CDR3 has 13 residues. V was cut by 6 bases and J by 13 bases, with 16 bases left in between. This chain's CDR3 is CASRRDLRAPLHF. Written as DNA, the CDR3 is TGTGCCAGCAGGCGGGACCTCCGTGCCCCCCTCCACTTT.

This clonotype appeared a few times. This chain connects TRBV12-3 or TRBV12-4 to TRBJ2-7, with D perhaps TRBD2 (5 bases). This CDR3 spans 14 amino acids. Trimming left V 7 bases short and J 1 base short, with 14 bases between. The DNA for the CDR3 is TGTGCCAGCACCCAAGGAGAGGGTTCCTACGAGCAGTACTTC. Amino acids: CASTQGEGSYEQYF.

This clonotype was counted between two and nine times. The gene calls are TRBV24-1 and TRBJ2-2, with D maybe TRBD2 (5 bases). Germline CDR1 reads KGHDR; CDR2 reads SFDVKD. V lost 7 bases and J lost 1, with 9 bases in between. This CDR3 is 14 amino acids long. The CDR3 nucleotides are TGTGCCACCAGATCGGACTGGAACACCGGGGAGCTGTTTTTT. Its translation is CATRSDWNTGELFF.

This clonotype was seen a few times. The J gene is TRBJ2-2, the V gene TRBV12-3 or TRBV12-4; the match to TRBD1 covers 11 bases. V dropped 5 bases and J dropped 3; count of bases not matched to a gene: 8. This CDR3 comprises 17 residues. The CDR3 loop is CASSPNRDRGDTGELFF. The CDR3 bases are TGTGCCAGCAGTCCTAACCGGGACAGGGGGGACACCGGGGAGCTGTTTTTT.

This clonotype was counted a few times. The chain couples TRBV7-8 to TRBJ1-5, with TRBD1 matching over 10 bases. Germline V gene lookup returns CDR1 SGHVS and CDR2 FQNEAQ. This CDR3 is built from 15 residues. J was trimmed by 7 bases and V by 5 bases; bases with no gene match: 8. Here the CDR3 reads CASSLGTGEEQPQHF. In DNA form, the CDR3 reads TGTGCCAGCAGCCTAGGGACAGGGGAAGAACAGCCCCAGCATTTT.

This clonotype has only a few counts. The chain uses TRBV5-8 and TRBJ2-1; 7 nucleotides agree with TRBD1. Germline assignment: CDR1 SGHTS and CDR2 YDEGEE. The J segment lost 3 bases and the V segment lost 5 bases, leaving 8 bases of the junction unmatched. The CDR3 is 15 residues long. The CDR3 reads CASRGKGAGYNEQFF. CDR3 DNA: TGTGCCAGCAGGGGGAAGGGGGCAGGCTACAATGAGCAGTTCTTC.

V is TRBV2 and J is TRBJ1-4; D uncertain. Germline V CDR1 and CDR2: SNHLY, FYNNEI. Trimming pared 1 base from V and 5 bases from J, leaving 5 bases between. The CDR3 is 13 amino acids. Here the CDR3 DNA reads TGTGCCAGCAGTGAAGGTAGAAATGAAAAACTGTTTTTT. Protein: CASSEGRNEKLFF.

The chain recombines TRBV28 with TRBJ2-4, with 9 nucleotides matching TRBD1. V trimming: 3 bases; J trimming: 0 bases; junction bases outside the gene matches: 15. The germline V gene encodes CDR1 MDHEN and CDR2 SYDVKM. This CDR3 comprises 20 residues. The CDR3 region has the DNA TGTGCCAGCAGTTTTCCCAGGACAGGGGCGACTAATGTAGCCAAAAACATTCAGTACTTC. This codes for CASSFPRTGATNVAKNIQYF.

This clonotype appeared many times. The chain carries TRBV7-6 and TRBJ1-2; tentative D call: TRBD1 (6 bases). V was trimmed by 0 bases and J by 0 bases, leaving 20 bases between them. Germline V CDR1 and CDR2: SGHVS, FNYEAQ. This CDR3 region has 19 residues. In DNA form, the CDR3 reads TGTGCCAGCAGCTTAGCGATGGGGGCAGGGCCTTCAGCTAACTATGGCTACACCTTC. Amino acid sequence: CASSLAMGAGPSANYGYTF.

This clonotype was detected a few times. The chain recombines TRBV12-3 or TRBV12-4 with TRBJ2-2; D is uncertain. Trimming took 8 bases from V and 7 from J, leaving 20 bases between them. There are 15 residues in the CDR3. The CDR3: CASHAGPGLSGELFF. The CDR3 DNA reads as TGTGCCAGCCATGCTGGGCCGGGTTTGAGCGGGGAGCTGTTTTTT.

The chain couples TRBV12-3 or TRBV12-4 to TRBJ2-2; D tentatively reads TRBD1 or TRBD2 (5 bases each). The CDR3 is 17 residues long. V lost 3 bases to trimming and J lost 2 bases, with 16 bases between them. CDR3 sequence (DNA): TGTGCCAGCAGTTTGAACGGGGCCCTTACAAACACCGGGGAGCTGTTTTTT. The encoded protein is CASSLNGALTNTGELFF.